The next 15 T cell receptor beta chains were all read from a single sample in a study of shared clonotypes between healthy human individuals. This table comes from immunoSEQ multiplex PCR, and its TCRdb copy is limited to in-frame clones, with some not included. This repertoire shows about 2.1 million clones, approximately 92% found once; its top ten account for about 1.7%. Only CD45RO-negative cells positively selected for CCR7 counted as naive CD8 cells, so terminally differentiated effector memory CD45RA+ cells were excluded. Specimen: naive CD8+ T cells from PBMCs. These receptors originate from a young man in good health. Some clones in this sample may be carry-over from other donors' samples.

The chain employs TRBV11-2 and TRBJ2-1; D call uncertain. The CDR3 runs to 16 residues. V was trimmed by 1 base and J by 3 bases, leaving 13 bases between them. Germline V lookup: CDR1 SGHAT, CDR2 FQNNGV. The CDR3 here is CASSLGGTSIYNEQFF. CDR3 DNA: TGTGCCAGCAGCTTAGGCGGAACCTCTATCTACAATGAGCAGTTCTTC. Combining the CDR3 with reference TRBV11-2 and TRBJ2-1 gives the whole variable domain EAGVAQSPRYKIIEKRQSVAFWCNPISGHATLYWYQQILGQGPKLLIQFQNNGVVDDSQLPKDRFSAERLKGVDSTLKIQPAKLEDSAVYLCASSLGGTSIYNEQFFGPGTRLTVL.

The rearrangement uses TRBV7-6 and TRBJ2-3; D is undetermined. Trimming left V 3 bases short and J 4 bases short, with 11 bases between. CDR1 and CDR2 from the germline V gene are SGHVS and FNYEAQ. This CDR3 comprises 14 residues. The CDR3 region has the DNA TGTGCCAGCAGCTTCGGCCCGGCCCCAGATACGCAGTATTTT. Translation: CASSFGPAPDTQYF.

This clone came up once. The chain combines TRBV5-4 with TRBJ2-3; TRBD1 aligns across 8 bases. V lost 3 bases to trimming and J lost 4 bases; unmatched junction nucleotides: 1. The CDR3 length is 13 residues. Germline assignment: CDR1 SGHNT and CDR2 YYREEE (reference sequence). CDR3 coding DNA: TGTGCCAGCAGCTCAGGGGGCGCAGATACGCAGTATTTT. Translation gives CASSSGGADTQYF.

This clone occurred once. The gene calls are TRBV11-3 and TRBJ2-2; no firm D call. CDR3 size: 13 residues. V lost 5 bases, J lost 6 bases, and 10 bases lay in between. Germline V gene data show CDR1 as SGHNT and CDR2 as YENEEA. CDR3 sequence (DNA): TGTGCCAGCAGCGCCCCGTTACCCGGGGAGCTGTTTTTT. Amino acid sequence: CASSAPLPGELFF.

This sequence joins TRBV28 and TRBJ1-5; D uncertain. CDR1 is MDHEN and CDR2 is SYDVKM in the germline V gene. With 5 bases removed from V and 16 bases from J, the gap between germline ends came to 15 bases. The CDR3 contains 11 residues. The DNA of the CDR3 is TGTGCCAGCAGTCACTCGAGGTTAGAACATTTT. Translated: CASSHSRLEHF.

The J gene is TRBJ1-4, the V gene TRBV9, with 10 positions matching TRBD1. Germline V lookup: CDR1 SGDLS, CDR2 YYNGEE. Germline trimming cut 3 bases from V and 7 bases from J; bases unmatched to any gene: 9. The CDR3 runs 16 residues. This chain's CDR3 is CASSGPGTGAFEKLFF. The CDR3 region has the DNA TGTGCCAGCAGCGGTCCCGGGACAGGGGCTTTTGAAAAACTGTTTTTT.

For this clone: At the DNA level, this CDR3 is encoded by other sequences in the same sample as well. This chain links TRBV7-9 with TRBJ1-5; D gene uncertain. CDR1 and CDR2 (germline): SEHNR, FQNEAQ (reference sequence). CDR3 length: 14 residues. Trimming took off 5 bases at V and 3 bases at J, with 11 bases between the two ends. CDR3 residues: CASSAGGLNQPQHF. CDR3 nucleotide sequence: TGTGCCAGCAGCGCCGGCGGGCTCAATCAGCCCCAGCATTTT.

V usage is TRBV29-1 and J usage is TRBJ1-1, with 8 bases lining up with TRBD1. CDR1 and CDR2 (germline): SQVTM, ANQGSEA. This CDR3 is built from 14 residues. Trimming cost V 3 bases and J 3 bases; bases outside gene matches: 6. CDR3 region: CSVDSQGAYTEAFF. The CDR3 region has the DNA TGCAGCGTTGATAGCCAGGGGGCTTACACTGAAGCTTTCTTT.

The CDR3 nucleotides read TGTGCCAGCAGCTTGGGGGCGGAAGAGACCCAGTACTTC. It encodes CASSLGAEETQYF. The chain carries TRBV5-6 and TRBJ2-5; D gene uncertain. This CDR3 region has 13 residues. V dropped 0 bases and J dropped 3 bases, with 6 bases sitting between them. Per germline, CDR1 SGHDT and CDR2 YYEEEE.

The rearrangement links TRBV7-9 to TRBJ2-3; 10 bases line up with TRBD1. This CDR3 is built from 18 residues. The trim removed 4 bases at V and 3 bases at J, leaving 13 bases unmatched. Germline V gene data show CDR1 as SEHNR and CDR2 as FQNEAQ (reference sequence). The CDR3 reads CASSSPGTGDSWTDTQYF. CDR3 coding DNA: TGTGCCAGCAGCTCCCCCGGGACAGGGGATAGTTGGACAGATACGCAGTATTTT.

The chain has TRBV27 and TRBJ2-7, with TRBD2 identical over 7 bases. Germline V gene data show CDR1 as MNHEY and CDR2 as SMNVEV (reference sequence). The CDR3 runs to 15 residues. The ends lost 5 bases at V and 3 bases at J; junction bases unmatched: 10. CDR3 sequence: CASSTRGRGLYEQYF. CDR3 DNA: TGTGCCAGCAGTACGCGGGGGAGGGGCCTCTACGAGCAGTACTTC.

V gene TRBV9 combines with J gene TRBJ2-1, with 12 bases identical to TRBD2. In germline, CDR1 is SGDLS, CDR2 YYNGEE. The J segment lost 4 bases and the V segment lost 3 bases, leaving 5 bases of the junction unmatched. The CDR3 runs to 16 residues. The CDR3 protein is CASSDTSGRKYNEQFF. The CDR3 coding sequence is TGTGCCAGCAGCGATACTAGCGGGAGGAAATACAATGAGCAGTTCTTC.

The chain is built from TRBV7-4 and TRBJ1-1; no definite D call. Germline V gene lookup returns CDR1 SGHVT and CDR2 SQSDAQ. The CDR3 loop spans 13 amino acids. Deletions cut 5 bases from V and 1 base from J, with 8 bases between. CDR3 sequence: CASSHVGNTEAFF. DNA of the CDR3: TGTGCCAGCAGCCATGTGGGGAACACTGAAGCTTTCTTT.

The J gene is TRBJ1-1, the V gene TRBV30; TRBD1 is a possible D gene (6 bases). CDR3 length equals 13 residues. Germline loops: CDR1 GTSNPN, CDR2 SVGIG (reference sequence). V gave up 0 bases and J gave up 6 bases, with 11 bases separating them. The CDR3 coding sequence is TGTGCCTGGAGTGTACAGGGAAGGGCTGAAGCTTTCTTT. Translated: CAWSVQGRAEAFF. Looking up the rest from reference TRBV30 and TRBJ1-1 gives the full variable domain: SQTIHQWPATLVQPVGSPLSLECTVEGTSNPNLYWYRQAAGRGLQLLFYSVGIGQISSEVPQNLSASRPQDRQFILSSKKLLLSDSGFYLCAWSVQGRAEAFFGQGTRLTVV.

J is TRBJ2-7 and V is TRBV11-2; D call uncertain. In germline, CDR1 is SGHAT, CDR2 FQNNGV. CDR3 length: 18 residues. V lost 0 bases and J 9 bases, leaving 27 bases between the germline ends. The CDR3 is CASSLDSVGIPSRVRQYF. The CDR3, as DNA: TGTGCCAGCAGCTTAGATTCAGTGGGGATCCCGTCAAGAGTGCGGCAGTACTTC.